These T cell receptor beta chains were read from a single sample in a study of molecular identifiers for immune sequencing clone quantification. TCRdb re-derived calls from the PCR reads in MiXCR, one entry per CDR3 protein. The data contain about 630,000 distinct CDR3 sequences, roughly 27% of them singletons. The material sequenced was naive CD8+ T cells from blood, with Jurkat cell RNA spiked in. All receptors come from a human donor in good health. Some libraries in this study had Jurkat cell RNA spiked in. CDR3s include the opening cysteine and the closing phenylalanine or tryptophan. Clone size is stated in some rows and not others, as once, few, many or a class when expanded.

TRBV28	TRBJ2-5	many	CASRETGARETQYF
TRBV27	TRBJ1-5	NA	CASSLDPQQGQPQHF
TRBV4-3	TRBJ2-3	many	CASSQTTSGSTDTQYF
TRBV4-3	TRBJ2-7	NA	CASSPARGAYEQYF
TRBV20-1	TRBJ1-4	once	CSARDSQGINEKLFF
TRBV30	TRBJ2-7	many	CAWSETGYSYEQYF
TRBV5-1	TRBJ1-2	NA	CASSSGQGAKGYTF
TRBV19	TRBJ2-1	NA	CASSPSGSLNEQFF
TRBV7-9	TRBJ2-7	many	CASSFGSGTAYEQYF
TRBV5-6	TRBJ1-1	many	CASSLAGRREAFF
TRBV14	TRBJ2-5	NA	CASSQKGQLQETQYF
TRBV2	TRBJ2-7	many	CASSLRGLEQYF
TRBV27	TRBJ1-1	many	CASRERTGVITEAFF
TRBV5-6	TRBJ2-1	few	CASSTGGLFYNEQFF
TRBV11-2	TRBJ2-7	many	CASSIGVGDYEQYF
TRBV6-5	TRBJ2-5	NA	CASSLAFSGGGGETQYF
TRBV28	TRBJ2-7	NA	CASSPRDFTYEQYF
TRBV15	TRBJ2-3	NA	CATSRERSGTDTQYF
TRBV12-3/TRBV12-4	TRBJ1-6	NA	CASKGQGNSPLHF
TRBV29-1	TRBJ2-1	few	CSTDGQAGNEQFF
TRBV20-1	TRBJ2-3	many	CSAEILEGLAGEVYTDTQYF
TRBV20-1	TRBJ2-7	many	CSARVSGLATHYEQYF
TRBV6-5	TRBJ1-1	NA	CARRTGHPNTEAFF
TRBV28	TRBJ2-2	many	CASSSHQDRLDAGELFF
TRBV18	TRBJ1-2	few	CASSPHPNTPNGYTF
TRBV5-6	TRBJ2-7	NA	CASSLSVGQEAYEQYF
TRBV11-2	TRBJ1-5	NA	CASSLEVTGSNQPRHF
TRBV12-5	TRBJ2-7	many	CASGWLDRGCREQYF
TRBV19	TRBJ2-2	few	CASSISGPQGANTGELFF
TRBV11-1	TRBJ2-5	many	CASSPAGVVETQYF
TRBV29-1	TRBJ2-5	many	CSVEDARETTETQYF
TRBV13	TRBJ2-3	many	CASSQGPTEYF
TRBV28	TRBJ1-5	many	CASSQSYKGVLPQHF
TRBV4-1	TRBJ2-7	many	CASSQDKGQGSYEQYF
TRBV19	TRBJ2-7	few	CASSPRTGAFSYEQYF
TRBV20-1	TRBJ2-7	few	CSASDDGIPAYEQYF
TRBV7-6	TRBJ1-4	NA	CASSGRLGAGEKLFF
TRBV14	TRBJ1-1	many	CASSHLGDTEAFF
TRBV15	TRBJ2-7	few	CATSRDLPGGGDSSYEQYF